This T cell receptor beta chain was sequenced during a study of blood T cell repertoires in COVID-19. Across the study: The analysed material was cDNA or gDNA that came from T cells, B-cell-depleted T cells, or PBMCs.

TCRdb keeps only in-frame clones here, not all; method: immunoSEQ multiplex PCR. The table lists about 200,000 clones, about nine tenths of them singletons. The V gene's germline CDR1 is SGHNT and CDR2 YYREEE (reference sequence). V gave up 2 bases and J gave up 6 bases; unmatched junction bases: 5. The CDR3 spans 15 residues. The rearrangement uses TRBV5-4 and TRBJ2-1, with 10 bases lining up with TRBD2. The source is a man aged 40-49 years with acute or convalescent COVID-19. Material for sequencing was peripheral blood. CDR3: CASSFSSGGGNEQFF. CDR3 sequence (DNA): TGTGCCAGCAGCTTTTCTAGCGGGGGAGGCAATGAGCAGTTCTTC.